The clone carrying this T cell receptor (beta chain) appeared a few times. This entry is derived from a study of blood T cell repertoires in COVID-19. Overall study: PBMCs, B-cell-depleted T cells, or T cells provided the cDNA or gDNA that made up the material.

Enrollees, about 18 to 89 years old, lived in 25 or so US areas. Clones were sequenced by immunoSEQ multiplex PCR, and TCRdb holds only the in-frame ones, with some missing. The sample shows 150,000 to 200,000 clones, around 80% of them seen only once. The receptor was isolated from a man aged 45 to 65 who had recovered from COVID-19. Sequenced material: PBMCs or T cells enriched from blood (not recorded which).

The CDR3 here is CSVEERGNTGELFF. The CDR3 DNA reads TGCAGCGTTGAAGAGAGAGGAAACACCGGGGAGCTGTTTTTT. J is TRBJ2-2 and V is TRBV29-1, with D unresolved. The CDR3 is 14 amino acids. Between the trimmed V and J ends, which lost 0 bases and 2 bases, there was a span of 7 bases. CDR1 SQVTM and CDR2 ANQGSEA come from the germline V gene.